These 3 T cell receptor beta chains were sequenced from one sample in a study of CD8 T cells in Susac syndrome. With random hexamers, reverse transcription was performed on about 0.5 to 1 ug of RNA. TCRdb used MiXCR to reprocess the immunoSEQ multiplex PCR reads, holding one entry per CDR3 protein. The repertoire has 150,000 to 200,000 distinct CDR3 sequences, about 96% of them found once; the top ten carry 0.085% to 0.095%. The source material was CD4+ T cells from PBMCs. Every receptor here comes from a human donor with multiple sclerosis.

The J gene is TRBJ1-5, the V gene TRBV27; D call uncertain. The CDR3 is 15 residues long. V was shortened by 5 bases and J by 0 bases, with 11 bases between the two germline ends. Germline V gene sequence: CDR1 MNHEY, CDR2 SMNVEV (reference sequence). CDR3 amino acids: CASSARVYSNQPQHF. The CDR3 nucleotides read TGTGCCAGCAGTGCAAGGGTTTATAGCAATCAGCCCCAGCATTTT.

This sequence joins TRBV14 and TRBJ2-3; D is ambiguous. V was pared by 1 base and J by 7 bases, with 12 bases between. This CDR3 is built from 14 residues. Germline V gene lookup returns CDR1 SGHDN and CDR2 FVKESK. The DNA for the CDR3 is TGTGCCAGCAGCCAAGTCGATCAGAGGAATACGCAGTATTTT. This translates into CASSQVDQRNTQYF.

Here the CDR3 reads CAISDRDTQYF. The CDR3 DNA sequence: TGTGCCATCAGTGATAGGGATACGCAGTATTTT. This chain connects TRBV10-3 to TRBJ2-3; D gene ambiguous. From germline, CDR1 is ENHRY and CDR2 SYGVKD. V gave up 3 bases and J gave up 6 bases, with 4 bases separating them. The CDR3 covers 11 residues.